The T cell receptor (beta chain) described here comes from a study of cytomegalovirus exposure and HLA in healthy donors. Overall study findings and caveats: For most TCR sequences rarity was the rule, although some public TCRs occurred in many donors.

Comments on this clone: The antigen is unknown.

V lost 1 base, J lost 5 bases, and 7 bases lay in between. The CDR3 is 13 residues long. Germline values: CDR1 SGHRS, CDR2 YFSETQ. PCR involved 60 Vbeta and 13 Jbeta primers. Clones were read by immunoSEQ multiplex PCR, and TCRdb kept only the in-frame ones, dropping some. Among 80,000 to 130,000 clones listed, 75% were seen once. Sequencing was done on a sample of PBMCs. V and J are TRBV5-1 and TRBJ1-5; D remains ambiguous. This TCR came from a woman aged 18-35 years in good health and CMV-seropositive. CDR3 in amino acids: CASSLFPDQPQHF. Here the CDR3 DNA reads TGCGCCAGCAGCTTGTTCCCCGATCAGCCCCAGCATTTT. Drawing the rest from reference TRBV5-1 and TRBJ1-5, the complete variable domain is KAGVTQTPRYLIKTRGQQVTLSCSPISGHRSVSWYQQTPGQGLQFLFEYFSETQRNKGNFPGRFSGRQFSNSRSEMNVSTLELGDSALYLCASSLFPDQPQHFGDGTRLSIL.